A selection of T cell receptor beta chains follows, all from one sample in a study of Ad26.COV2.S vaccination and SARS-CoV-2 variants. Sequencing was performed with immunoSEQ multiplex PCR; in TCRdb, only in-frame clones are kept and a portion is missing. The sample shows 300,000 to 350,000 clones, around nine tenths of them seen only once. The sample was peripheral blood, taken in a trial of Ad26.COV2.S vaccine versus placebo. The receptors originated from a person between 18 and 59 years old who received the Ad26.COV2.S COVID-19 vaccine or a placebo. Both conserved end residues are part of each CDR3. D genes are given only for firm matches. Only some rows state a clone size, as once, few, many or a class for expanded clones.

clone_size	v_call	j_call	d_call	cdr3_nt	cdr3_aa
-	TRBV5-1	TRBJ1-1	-	TGCGCCAGCAGCAGAAACATGAACACTGAAGCTTTCTTT	CASSRNMNTEAFF
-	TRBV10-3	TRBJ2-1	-	TGTACCATCAGTGAGTCGAAAGGGGGAGGGAATGAGCAGTTCTTC	CTISESKGGGNEQFF
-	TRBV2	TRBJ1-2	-	TGTGCCAGCAGTGTCGGGACGGACTATGGCTACACCTTC	CASSVGTDYGYTF
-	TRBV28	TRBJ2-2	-	TGTGCCAGCTCGCCCGGGTGGACCGGGGAGCTGTTTTTT	CASSPGWTGELFF
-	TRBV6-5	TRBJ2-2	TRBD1	TGTGCCAGCAGTCCTCGGACAGGGACCACCGGGGAGCTGTTTTTT	CASSPRTGTTGELFF
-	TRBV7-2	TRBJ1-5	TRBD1	TGTGCCAGCAGCTTGCGGACAGGGGGCAGGCAGCCCCAGCATTTT	CASSLRTGGRQPQHF
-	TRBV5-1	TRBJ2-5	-	TGCGCCAGCAGCTTGAAGAAGGGGACCCAAGAGACCCAGTACTTC	CASSLKKGTQETQYF
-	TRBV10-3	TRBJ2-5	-	TGTGCCACCCAAGGGGCGGGGGCTGGGGAGACCCAGTACTTC	CATQGAGAGETQYF
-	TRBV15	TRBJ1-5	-	TGTGCCACCAGCACAGGGACGAGGAGAAATCAGCCCCAGCATTTT	CATSTGTRRNQPQHF
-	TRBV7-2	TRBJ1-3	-	TGTGCCAGCAGCCCCCAGAGGGGAAGAAACACCATATATTTT	CASSPQRGRNTIYF
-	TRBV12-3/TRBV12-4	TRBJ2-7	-	TGTGCCAGCAGTTTGGGGGGCGAGCAGTACTTC	CASSLGGEQYF
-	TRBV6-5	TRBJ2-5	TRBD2	TGTGCCAGCAGTTACTCTTCGGCGGGAGCGAAGACCCAGTACTTC	CASSYSSAGAKTQYF
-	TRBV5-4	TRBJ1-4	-	TGTGCCAGCAGCCGGAGGGGGGGATCTAATGAAAAACTGTTTTTT	CASSRRGGSNEKLFF
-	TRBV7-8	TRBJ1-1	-	TGTGCCAGCAGCTTAAGAGTACTACCGAACACTGAAGCTTTCTTT	CASSLRVLPNTEAFF
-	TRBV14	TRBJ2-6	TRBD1	TGTGCCAGCAGCCTCAGGGACAGGGGTTTCGGGGCCAACGTCCTGACTTTC	CASSLRDRGFGANVLTF
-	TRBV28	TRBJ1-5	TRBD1	TGTGCCAGCAGCCGCTCAGGGGGCCCTCAGCCCCAGCATTTT	CASSRSGGPQPQHF
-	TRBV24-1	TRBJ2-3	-	TGTGCCACCAGTGATCCAAACACAGATACGCAGTATTTT	CATSDPNTDTQYF
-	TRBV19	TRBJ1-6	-	TGTGCCAGTAGTATAACGGTCGGGGAGAATTCACCCCTCCACTTT	CASSITVGENSPLHF
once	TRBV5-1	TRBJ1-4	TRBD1	TGCGCCAGCAGCAGGACAGGGCTTGACGAAAAACTGTTTTTT	CASSRTGLDEKLFF
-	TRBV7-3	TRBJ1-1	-	TGTGCCAGCAGCTTAACACTGAACACTGAAGCTTTCTTT	CASSLTLNTEAFF
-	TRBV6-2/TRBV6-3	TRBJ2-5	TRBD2	TGTGCCAGCAGTTACAACGGGGGGGAGACCCAGTACTTC	CASSYNGGETQYF
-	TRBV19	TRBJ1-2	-	TGTGCCAGTATCGCGGTGGCAACAGCTAACTATGGCTACACCTTC	CASIAVATANYGYTF
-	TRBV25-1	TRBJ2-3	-	TGTGCCAGCACCGGAGGGCCGGGAGATACGCAGTATTTT	CASTGGPGDTQYF
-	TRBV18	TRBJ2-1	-	TGTGCCAGCTCCCCAGGGCTGGACAATGAGCAGTTCTTC	CASSPGLDNEQFF
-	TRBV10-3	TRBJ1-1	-	TGTGCCAACTCCTCCAAGAATACTGAAGCTTTCTTT	CANSSKNTEAFF
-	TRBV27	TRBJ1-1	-	TGTGCCAGCAGGCGAGGCTGGAACACTGAAGCTTTCTTT	CASRRGWNTEAFF
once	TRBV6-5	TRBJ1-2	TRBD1	TGTGCCAGCAGACGACAGGGGAATAAGAACTATGGCTACACCTTC	CASRRQGNKNYGYTF
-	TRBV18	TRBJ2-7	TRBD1	TGTGCCAGCTCACCAGGGACAGGGGTCGAGCAGTACTTC	CASSPGTGVEQYF
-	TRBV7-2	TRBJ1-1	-	TGTGCCAGCAGCTTAGTTCAGGGGAGGACTGAAGCTTTCTTT	CASSLVQGRTEAFF
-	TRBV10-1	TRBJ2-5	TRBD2	TGCGCCAGCAGTGAATGGACTAGCGGGACCCAGTACTTC	CASSEWTSGTQYF
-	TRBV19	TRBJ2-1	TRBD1	TGTGCCAGTAGTTCCCTGGGACAGGGAACGGTTTACAATGAGCAGTTCTTC	CASSSLGQGTVYNEQFF
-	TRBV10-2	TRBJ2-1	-	TGCGCCAGCAGTGAGGACCGACTGCGGGTAGATGAGCAGTTCTTC	CASSEDRLRVDEQFF
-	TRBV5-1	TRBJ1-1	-	TGCGCCAGCAGCTTGCACAGGAACACTGAAGCTTTCTTT	CASSLHRNTEAFF
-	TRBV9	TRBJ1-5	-	TGTGCCAGCAGCGCGGATTTGAACCAGCCCCAGCATTTT	CASSADLNQPQHF
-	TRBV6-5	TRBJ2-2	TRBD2	TGTGCCAGCAGTCGCGGGGGGGACACCGGGGAGCTGTTTTTT	CASSRGGDTGELFF
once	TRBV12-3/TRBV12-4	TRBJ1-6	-	TGTGCCAGCAGTTTCGGGAATTCACCCCTCCACTTT	CASSFGNSPLHF
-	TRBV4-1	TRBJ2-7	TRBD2	TGCGCCAGCAGCCAAGATTTGAGCGGGGTCTACGAGCAGTACTTC	CASSQDLSGVYEQYF